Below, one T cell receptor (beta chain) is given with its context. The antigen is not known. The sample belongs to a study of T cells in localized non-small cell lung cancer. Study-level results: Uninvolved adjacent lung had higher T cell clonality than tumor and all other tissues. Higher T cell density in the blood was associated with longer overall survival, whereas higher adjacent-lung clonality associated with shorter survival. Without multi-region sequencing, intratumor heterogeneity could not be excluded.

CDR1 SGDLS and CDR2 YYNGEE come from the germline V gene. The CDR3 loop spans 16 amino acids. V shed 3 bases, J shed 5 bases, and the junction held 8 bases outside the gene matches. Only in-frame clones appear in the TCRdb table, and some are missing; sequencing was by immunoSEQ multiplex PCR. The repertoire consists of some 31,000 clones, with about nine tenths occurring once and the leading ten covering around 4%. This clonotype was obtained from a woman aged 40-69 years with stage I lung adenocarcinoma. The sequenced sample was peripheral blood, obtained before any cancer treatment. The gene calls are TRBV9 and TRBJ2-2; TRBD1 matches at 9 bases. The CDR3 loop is CASSATGGLPTGELFF. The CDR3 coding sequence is TGTGCCAGCAGCGCAACAGGGGGCTTACCTACCGGGGAGCTGTTTTTT. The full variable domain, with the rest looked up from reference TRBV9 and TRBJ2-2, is DSGVTQTPKHLITATGQRVTLRCSPRSGDLSVYWYQQSLDQGLQFLIQYYNGEERAKGNILERFSAQQFPDLHSELNLSSLELGDSALYFCASSATGGLPTGELFFGEGSRLTVL.